Each of the 30 T cell receptor beta chains below was sequenced from the same sample in a study of cytotoxic CD8 clonotypes in ibrutinib-treated CLL. Clones were sequenced by immunoSEQ multiplex PCR, and TCRdb holds only the in-frame ones, with some missing. The data show roughly 200,000 clones, with 72% seen just once and roughly 13% held by the top ten. Sequenced material: PBMCs, taken after 24 months of ibrutinib treatment. The receptor source for this set is a human donor with chronic lymphocytic leukemia.

The gene calls are TRBV27 and TRBJ2-1; the D call may be TRBD1 or TRBD2 (5 bases each). V lost 7 bases, J lost 8 bases, and 15 bases lay in between. Germline values: CDR1 MNHEY, CDR2 SMNVEV (reference sequence). The CDR3 runs 13 residues. CDR3 coding DNA: TGTGCCAGCACCGAGGGGCCCCCTGATGAGCAGTTCTTC. It yields the protein CASTEGPPDEQFF.

The chain joins TRBV30 to TRBJ1-4, with 8 bases matching TRBD1. V shed 6 bases and J 7 bases; nucleotides not matched to a gene: 4. CDR3 length equals 12 residues. Germline V gene sequence: CDR1 GTSNPN, CDR2 SVGIG (reference sequence). CDR3 amino acids: CACGTGPEKLFF. The CDR3 coding sequence is TGTGCCTGCGGGACAGGTCCTGAAAAACTGTTTTTT.

In this sample, this clone turned up a few times. This chain connects TRBV10-3 to TRBJ2-7; 14 bases match TRBD2. The CDR3 extends over 18 amino acids. Germline V gene data show CDR1 as ENHRY and CDR2 as SYGVKD. V lost 3 bases and J lost 4; bases outside the gene matches: 11. In DNA form, the CDR3 reads TGTGCCATCAGTGACCCGGGACTAGCGGGAGCGGGGGAGTACGAGCAGTACTTC. It is translated as CAISDPGLAGAGEYEQYF.

The rearrangement uses TRBV19 and TRBJ1-1; D gene unclear. The V gene lost 3 bases and the J gene lost 3 bases, with 8 bases spanning the gap. Looked up from germline, CDR1 is LNHDA and CDR2 is SQIVND (reference sequence). CDR3 size: 13 residues. The CDR3 here is CASSMSLHTEAFF. The CDR3 DNA sequence: TGTGCCAGTAGTATGAGTTTGCACACTGAAGCTTTCTTT.

The CDR3 nucleotides are TGTGCCAGCAGTTTTAATCGGTACGAGCAGTACTTC. Its translation is CASSFNRYEQYF. The gene calls are TRBV28 and TRBJ2-7; D gene unclear. V lost 3 bases, J lost 4 bases, and 7 bases lay in between. The CDR3 runs to 12 residues. Germline CDR1 and CDR2: MDHEN and SYDVKM.

The rearrangement uses TRBV7-2 and TRBJ2-1; 7 bases fit TRBD2. The CDR3 is made up of 15 amino acids. Germline V gene data show CDR1 as SGHTA and CDR2 as FQGNSA. V was clipped by 4 bases and J by 7 bases; unmatched bases: 10. CDR3 loop: CASSSGRAGSNEQFF. CDR3 sequence (DNA): TGTGCCAGCAGCTCGGGGAGGGCTGGAAGTAATGAGCAGTTCTTC.

The V call is TRBV9, the J call TRBJ2-7, with D possibly TRBD1 on 6 matching bases. Germline V gene lookup returns CDR1 SGDLS and CDR2 YYNGEE. V lost 2 bases to trimming and J lost 4 bases, with 13 bases between them. The CDR3 length is 14 residues. The chain's CDR3 is CASSVNRVGYEQYF. DNA for the CDR3: TGTGCCAGCAGCGTTAACAGGGTAGGGTACGAGCAGTACTTC.

The chain uses TRBV20-1 and TRBJ2-7; D ambiguous. This CDR3 comprises 11 residues. Trimming stripped 0 bases from V and 5 bases from J, with 5 bases between. Germline-derived CDR1 and CDR2 are DFQATT and SNEGSKA (reference sequence). The CDR3 bases are TGCAGTGCTAGAGAACAGCACGAGCAGTACTTC. Translated, it gives CSAREQHEQYF.

The chain has TRBV19 and TRBJ1-2, with 8 bases matching TRBD1. Germline values: CDR1 LNHDA, CDR2 SQIVND (reference sequence). The CDR3 runs 16 residues. The V gene end was trimmed by 7 bases and the J gene end by 0 bases; junction bases not matched to a gene: 10. CDR3 coding DNA: TGTGCCAGTACCTCTCCCGGGACAGGTGCTAACTATGGCTACACCTTC. As protein: CASTSPGTGANYGYTF. Drawing the rest from reference TRBV19 and TRBJ1-2, the complete variable domain is DGGITQSPKYLFRKEGQNVTLSCEQNLNHDAMYWYRQDPGQGLRLIYYSQIVNDFQKGDIAEGYSVSREKKESFPLTVTSAQKNPTAFYLCASTSPGTGANYGYTFGSGTRLTVV.

This chain connects TRBV14 to TRBJ2-6; D gene unclear. The V and J ends lost 0 bases and 0 bases respectively, with 6 bases between them. The CDR3 has 16 amino acids. CDR1 SGHDN and CDR2 FVKESK come from the germline V gene. CDR3 loop: CASSQESPSGANVLTF. The CDR3 nucleotides read TGTGCCAGCAGCCAAGAATCGCCCTCTGGGGCCAACGTCCTGACTTTC.

The V gene is TRBV5-4, the J gene TRBJ2-7; D call uncertain. The V gene's germline CDR1 is SGHNT and CDR2 YYREEE (reference sequence). The CDR3 sequence is 14 residues long. V lost 0 bases and J lost 3, with 10 bases in between. CDR3 sequence: CASSLAARNYEQYF. The DNA for the CDR3 is TGTGCCAGCAGCTTGGCCGCAAGGAACTACGAGCAGTACTTC. Full variable domain (outside the CDR3, taken from reference TRBV5-4 and TRBJ2-7): ETGVTQSPTHLIKTRGQQVTLRCSSQSGHNTVSWYQQALGQGPQFIFQYYREEENGRGNFPPRFSGLQFPNYSSELNVNALELDDSALYLCASSLAARNYEQYFGPGTRLTVT.

The table lists this clone with a count of one. The chain links TRBV11-2 to TRBJ1-1; D gene ambiguous. Per germline, CDR1 SGHAT and CDR2 FQNNGV. The CDR3 loop spans 16 amino acids. V was pared by 3 bases and J by 1 base, with 15 bases between. The CDR3 protein is CASSFRPMRQNTEAFF. The CDR3 DNA is TGTGCCAGCAGCTTTAGGCCAATGAGACAGAACACTGAAGCTTTCTTT.

This clone was seen a few times. V gene TRBV11-2 combines with J gene TRBJ2-5, with 8 bases fitting TRBD1. This CDR3 is built from 17 residues. J lost 2 bases, V lost 6 bases, and 14 bases had no gene match. Germline-derived CDR1 and CDR2 are SGHAT and FQNNGV. The CDR3 DNA sequence: TGTGCCAGCAGTCGGAGACCCTGGACAGGGCGACAAGAGACCCAGTACTTC. This encodes CASSRRPWTGRQETQYF.

V gene TRBV25-1 combines with J gene TRBJ2-2; perhaps TRBD1 as D (5 bases). With 3 bases removed from V and 1 base from J, the gap between germline ends came to 6 bases. This CDR3 contains 14 residues. The germline gives CDR1 MGHDK, CDR2 SYGVNS. CDR3: CASSDRVNTGELFF. For the CDR3, the DNA is TGTGCCAGCAGTGACAGGGTGAACACCGGGGAGCTGTTTTTT.

The chain combines TRBV28 with TRBJ2-1; 8 positions agree with TRBD1. V shed 1 base and J 2 bases; nucleotides not matched to a gene: 4. The CDR3 loop spans 16 amino acids. CDR1 is MDHEN, CDR2 SYDVKM, per germline. CDR3 nucleotides: TGTGCCAGCAGTTTATTACAGGGGGGCACCTACAATGAGCAGTTCTTC. Protein product: CASSLLQGGTYNEQFF.

This clone was detected once. The chain couples TRBV27 to TRBJ2-2; tentative D call: TRBD2 (6 bases). This CDR3 is 17 amino acids long. The germline V and J ends were trimmed by 6 bases and 1 base, with 18 bases remaining between them. Germline loops: CDR1 MNHEY, CDR2 SMNVEV (reference sequence). The CDR3 protein is CASSFTSLRENTGELFF. The CDR3 DNA follows: TGTGCCAGCAGCTTCACTAGCCTCCGAGAGAACACCGGGGAGCTGTTTTTT.

This clone has only a few counts. The CDR3 reads CASSLNVGTGIEKLFF. The CDR3 DNA reads TGTGCCAGCAGTTTAAATGTAGGGACAGGGATCGAAAAACTGTTTTTT. The rearrangement uses TRBV27 and TRBJ1-4, with 9 bases lining up with TRBD1. The CDR3 loop spans 16 amino acids. Germline CDR1 and CDR2: MNHEY and SMNVEV (reference sequence). V gave up 2 bases and J gave up 8 bases; unmatched junction bases: 9. Based on the CDR3 plus reference TRBV27 and TRBJ1-4, the full variable domain is EAQVTQNPRYLITVTGKKLTVTCSQNMNHEYMSWYRQDPGLGLRQIYYSMNVEVTDKGDVPEGYKVSRKEKRNFPLILESPSPNQTSLYFCASSLNVGTGIEKLFFGSGTQLSVL.

The rearrangement uses TRBV6-6 and TRBJ2-1, with TRBD2 matching 11 bases. Per germline, CDR1 MNHNY and CDR2 SVGAGI (reference sequence). The CDR3 has 14 amino acids. Written as DNA, the CDR3 is TGTGTAACCCGATCGGGACTAGCGGACAATGAGCAGTTCTTC. Amino acid sequence: CVTRSGLADNEQFF.

The chain carries TRBV5-6 and TRBJ1-2; no firm D call. V lost 1 base, J lost 2 bases, and 12 bases lay in between. This CDR3 region has 15 residues. Germline assignment: CDR1 SGHDT and CDR2 YYEEEE. The DNA of the CDR3 is TGTGCCAGCAGCTTGTCACCCGACGGGAACTATGGCTACACCTTC. It is translated as CASSLSPDGNYGYTF.

CDR3 coding DNA: TGTGCCAGCAGTCCATCCGCTAGCGGAAGGGGGAATGAGCAGTTCTTC. This gives the protein CASSPSASGRGNEQFF. The chain links TRBV27 to TRBJ2-1; weak D call: TRBD2 (7 bases). Between the trimmed V and J ends, which lost 5 bases and 7 bases, there was a span of 21 bases. There are 16 residues in the CDR3. The germline gives CDR1 MNHEY, CDR2 SMNVEV (reference sequence).

The rearrangement uses TRBV6-5 and TRBJ2-7; D not resolved. The CDR3 extends over 14 amino acids. V gave up 2 bases and J gave up 3 bases, with 11 bases separating them. Looked up from germline, CDR1 is MNHEY and CDR2 is SVGAGI. The CDR3 nucleotides are TGTGCCAGCAGTTACCTTCCAGGATACTACGAGCAGTACTTC. Translating it yields CASSYLPGYYEQYF.

The V call is TRBV29-1, the J call TRBJ2-5; TRBD2 aligns across 9 bases. The V segment lost 1 base and the J segment 7 bases; nucleotides outside the gene matches: 4. This CDR3 comprises 13 residues. Germline V gene sequence: CDR1 SQVTM, CDR2 ANQGSEA. The CDR3, as DNA: TGCAGCGTTGAAGGGCGGGGGGGAGTGACCCAGTACTTC. The encoded protein is CSVEGRGGVTQYF.

The V gene is TRBV9, the J gene TRBJ2-7, with TRBD2 identical over 7 bases. Germline V CDR1 and CDR2: SGDLS, YYNGEE. The CDR3 is 12 residues long. Losses at the gene ends were 7 bases for V and 4 bases for J; bases not matched to a gene: 5. CDR3 DNA sequence: TGTGCCAGCGGGCTAGCGGAATACGAGCAGTACTTC. Translation: CASGLAEYEQYF.

This clone was counted between two and nine times. The V and J genes are TRBV10-3 and TRBJ2-7, with D perhaps matching TRBD2 (5 bases). The CDR3 totals 11 residues. Per the germline V gene, CDR1 is ENHRY and CDR2 is SYGVKD. V was clipped by 10 bases and J by 7 bases, with 14 bases between them. As DNA, the CDR3 is TGTGCCACCGGACTCTCCGGGGAGCAGTACTTC. Amino acids: CATGLSGEQYF.

The chain combines TRBV11-1 with TRBJ1-2; TRBD1 aligns across 8 bases. CDR3 length equals 13 residues. CDR1 SGHAT and CDR2 FQDESV come from the germline V gene (reference sequence). V gave up 5 bases and J gave up 7 bases; unmatched junction bases: 6. In DNA form, the CDR3 reads TGTGCCAGCAGCCTGGACAGGGCCTCTGGCTACACCTTC. This translates into CASSLDRASGYTF.

V and J are TRBV15 and TRBJ1-4; no reliable D call. The germline V and J ends were trimmed by 1 base and 7 bases, with 16 bases remaining between them. This CDR3 spans 16 amino acids. Germline CDR1 is LNHNV and CDR2 is YYDKDF (reference sequence). This CDR3 reads CATSRGVEKLGEKLFF. CDR3 DNA sequence: TGTGCCACCAGCAGAGGCGTGGAAAAATTGGGTGAAAAACTGTTTTTT. Together with reference TRBV15 and TRBJ1-4, the CDR3 gives the full variable domain: DAMVIQNPRYQVTQFGKPVTLSCSQTLNHNVMYWYQQKSSQAPKLLFHYYDKDFNNEADTPDNFQSRRPNTSFCFLDIRSPGLGDTAMYLCATSRGVEKLGEKLFFGSGTQLSVL.

This clone was counted a few times. This sequence joins TRBV27 and TRBJ2-1, with TRBD2 identical over 7 bases. The trim removed 2 bases at V and 2 bases at J, leaving 0 bases unmatched. This CDR3 has 14 residues. CDR1 is MNHEY and CDR2 is SMNVEV in the germline V gene (reference sequence). The CDR3 nucleotides are TGTGCCAGCAGTTTAAGCGGGACCTACAATGAGCAGTTCTTC. Protein sequence: CASSLSGTYNEQFF.

The CDR3 loop reads CASSVGRASGELFF. The DNA of the CDR3 is TGTGCCAGCAGCGTAGGACGGGCCAGTGGGGAGCTGTTTTTT. The chain is built from TRBV9 and TRBJ2-2, with D hard to call. Between the trimmed V and J ends, which lost 0 bases and 8 bases, there was a span of 11 bases. CDR3 length: 14 residues. From germline, CDR1 is SGDLS and CDR2 YYNGEE.

The chain employs TRBV7-9 and TRBJ2-2; D ambiguous. Germline V gene data show CDR1 as SEHNR and CDR2 as FQNEAQ (reference sequence). This CDR3 is built from 11 residues. Trimming took off 5 bases at V and 5 bases at J, with 3 bases between the two ends. The CDR3 reads CASSVTGELFF. In DNA form, the CDR3 reads TGTGCCAGCAGCGTTACCGGGGAGCTGTTTTTT. Filled out from reference TRBV7-9 and TRBJ2-2, the complete variable domain reads DTGVSQNPRHKITKRGQNVTFRCDPISEHNRLYWYRQTLGQGPEFLTYFQNEAQLEKSRLLSDRFSAERPKGSFSTLEIQRTEQGDSAMYLCASSVTGELFFGEGSRLTVL.

The chain has TRBV7-2 and TRBJ1-2; a weak D match, TRBD1 (6 bases). The V gene lost 4 bases and the J gene lost 6 bases, with 12 bases spanning the gap. CDR3 size: 13 residues. Germline CDR1 and CDR2: SGHTA and FQGNSA. The CDR3 loop reads CASSSRGGDGYTF. Here the CDR3 DNA reads TGTGCCAGCAGCTCAAGGGGGGGAGATGGCTACACCTTC.